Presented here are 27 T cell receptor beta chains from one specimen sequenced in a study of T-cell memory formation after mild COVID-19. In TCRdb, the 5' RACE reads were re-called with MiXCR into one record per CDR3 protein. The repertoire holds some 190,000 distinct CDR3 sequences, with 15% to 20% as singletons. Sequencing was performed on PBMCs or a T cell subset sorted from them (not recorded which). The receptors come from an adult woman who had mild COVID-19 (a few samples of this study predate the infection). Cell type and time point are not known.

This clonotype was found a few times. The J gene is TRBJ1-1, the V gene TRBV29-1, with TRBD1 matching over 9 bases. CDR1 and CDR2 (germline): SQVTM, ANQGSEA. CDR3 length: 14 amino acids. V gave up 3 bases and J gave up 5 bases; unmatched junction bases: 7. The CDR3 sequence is CSVDAGQGYTEAFF. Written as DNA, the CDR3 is TGCAGCGTTGATGCGGGACAGGGATATACTGAAGCTTTCTTT.

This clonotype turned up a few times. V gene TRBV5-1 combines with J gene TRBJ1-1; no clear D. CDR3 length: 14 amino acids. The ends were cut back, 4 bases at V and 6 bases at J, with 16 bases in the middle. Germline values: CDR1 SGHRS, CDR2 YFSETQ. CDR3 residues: CASSRGGPSSEAFF. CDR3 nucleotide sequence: TGCGCCAGCAGCCGGGGAGGACCCAGCTCTGAAGCTTTCTTT. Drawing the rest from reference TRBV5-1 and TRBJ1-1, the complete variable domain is KAGVTQTPRYLIKTRGQQVTLSCSPISGHRSVSWYQQTPGQGLQFLFEYFSETQRNKGNFPGRFSGRQFSNSRSEMNVSTLELGDSALYLCASSRGGPSSEAFFGQGTRLTVV.

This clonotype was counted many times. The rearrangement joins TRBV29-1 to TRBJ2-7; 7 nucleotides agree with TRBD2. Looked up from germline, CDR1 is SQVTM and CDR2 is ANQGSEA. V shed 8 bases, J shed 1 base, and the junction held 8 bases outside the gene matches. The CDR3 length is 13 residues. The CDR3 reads CSPNEGGSYEQYF. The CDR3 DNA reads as TGCAGCCCAAACGAGGGAGGGTCCTACGAGCAGTACTTC.

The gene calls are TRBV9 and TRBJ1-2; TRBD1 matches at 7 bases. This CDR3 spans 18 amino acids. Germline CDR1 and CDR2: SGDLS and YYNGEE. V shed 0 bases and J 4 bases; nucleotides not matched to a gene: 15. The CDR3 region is CASSVGGGREVNFYGYTF. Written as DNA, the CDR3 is TGTGCCAGCAGCGTAGGAGGGGGCAGGGAGGTGAACTTCTATGGCTACACCTTC.

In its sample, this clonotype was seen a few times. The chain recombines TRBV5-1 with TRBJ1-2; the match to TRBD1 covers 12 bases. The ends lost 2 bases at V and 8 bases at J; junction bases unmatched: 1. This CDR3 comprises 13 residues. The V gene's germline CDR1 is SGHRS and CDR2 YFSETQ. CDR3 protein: CASSFGTGGGYTF. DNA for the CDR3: TGCGCCAGCAGCTTTGGGACAGGGGGCGGCTACACCTTC.

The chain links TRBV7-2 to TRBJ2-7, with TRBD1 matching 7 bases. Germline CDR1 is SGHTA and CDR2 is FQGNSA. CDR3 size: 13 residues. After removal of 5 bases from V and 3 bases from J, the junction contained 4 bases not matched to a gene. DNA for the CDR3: TGTGCCAGCAGCCCCGGACAGGTCTACGAGCAGTACTTC. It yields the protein CASSPGQVYEQYF.

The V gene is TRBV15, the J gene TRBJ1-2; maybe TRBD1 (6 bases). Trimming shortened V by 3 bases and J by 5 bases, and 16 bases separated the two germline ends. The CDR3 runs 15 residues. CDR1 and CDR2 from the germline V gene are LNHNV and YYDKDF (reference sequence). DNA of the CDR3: TGTGCCACCAGCAGGGGACAAGGCCCCCTTTATGGCTACACCTTC. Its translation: CATSRGQGPLYGYTF.

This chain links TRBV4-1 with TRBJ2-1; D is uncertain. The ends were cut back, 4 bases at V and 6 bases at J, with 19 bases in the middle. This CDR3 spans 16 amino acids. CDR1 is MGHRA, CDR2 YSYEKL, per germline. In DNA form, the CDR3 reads TGCGCCAGCAGCCGTGTGGCTAAGCCCATATCCAATGAGCAGTTCTTC. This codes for CASSRVAKPISNEQFF.

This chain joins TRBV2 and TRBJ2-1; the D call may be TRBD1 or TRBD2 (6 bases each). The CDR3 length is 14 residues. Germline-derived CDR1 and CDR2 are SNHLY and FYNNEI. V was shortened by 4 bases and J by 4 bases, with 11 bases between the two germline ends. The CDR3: CASSGGGKYNEQFF. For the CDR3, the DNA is TGTGCCAGCAGTGGAGGGGGGAAGTACAATGAGCAGTTCTTC. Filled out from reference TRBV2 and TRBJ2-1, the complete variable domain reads EPEVTQTPSHQVTQMGQEVILRCVPISNHLYFYWYRQILGQKVEFLVSFYNNEISEKSEIFDDQFSVERPDGSNFTLKIRSTKLEDSAMYFCASSGGGKYNEQFFGPGTRLTVL.

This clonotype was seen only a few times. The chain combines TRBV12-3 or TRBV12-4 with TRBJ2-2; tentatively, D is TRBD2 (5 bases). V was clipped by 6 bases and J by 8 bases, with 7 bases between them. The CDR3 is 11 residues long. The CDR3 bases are TGTGCCAGCAGCCGCGGGGGGGAGCTGTTTTTT. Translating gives CASSRGGELFF.

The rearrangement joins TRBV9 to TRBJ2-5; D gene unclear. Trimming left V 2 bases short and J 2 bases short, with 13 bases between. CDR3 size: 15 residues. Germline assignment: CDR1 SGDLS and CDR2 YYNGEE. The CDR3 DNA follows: TGTGCCAGCAGCGTTTCACAGAAGTTACAAGAGACCCAGTACTTC. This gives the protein CASSVSQKLQETQYF.

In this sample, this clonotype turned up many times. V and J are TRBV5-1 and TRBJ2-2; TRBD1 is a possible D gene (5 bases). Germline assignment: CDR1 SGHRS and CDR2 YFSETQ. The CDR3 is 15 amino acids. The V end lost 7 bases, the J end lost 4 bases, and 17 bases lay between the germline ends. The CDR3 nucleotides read TGCGCCAGCGTACTACAGGCCTCGGGCACCGGGGAGCTGTTTTTT. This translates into CASVLQASGTGELFF.

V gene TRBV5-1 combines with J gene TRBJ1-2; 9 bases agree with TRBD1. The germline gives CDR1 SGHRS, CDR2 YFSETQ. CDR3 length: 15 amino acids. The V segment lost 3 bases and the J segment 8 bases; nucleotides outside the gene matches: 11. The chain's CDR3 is CASSSYTGTGQGYTF. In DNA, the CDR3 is TGCGCCAGCAGCTCCTATACCGGGACAGGGCAGGGCTACACCTTC.

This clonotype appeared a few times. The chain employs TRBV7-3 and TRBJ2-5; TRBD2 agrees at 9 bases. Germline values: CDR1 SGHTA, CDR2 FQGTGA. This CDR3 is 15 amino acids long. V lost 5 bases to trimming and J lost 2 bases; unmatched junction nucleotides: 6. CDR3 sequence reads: CASSIGLARQETQYF. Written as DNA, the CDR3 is TGTGCCAGCAGCATTGGACTAGCGCGTCAAGAGACCCAGTACTTC.

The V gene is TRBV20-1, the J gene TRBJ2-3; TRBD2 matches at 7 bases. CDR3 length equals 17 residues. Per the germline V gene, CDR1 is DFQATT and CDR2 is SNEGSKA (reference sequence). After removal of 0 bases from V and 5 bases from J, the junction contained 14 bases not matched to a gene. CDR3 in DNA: TGCAGTGCTAGAGACCTCTTAGCCGCGGGGGTTATAGATACGCAGTATTTT. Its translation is CSARDLLAAGVIDTQYF.

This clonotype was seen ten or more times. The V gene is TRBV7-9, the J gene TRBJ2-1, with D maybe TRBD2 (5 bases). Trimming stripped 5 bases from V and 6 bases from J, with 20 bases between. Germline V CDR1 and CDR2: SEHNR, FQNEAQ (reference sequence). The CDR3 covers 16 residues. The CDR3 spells CASSLFGERNTNEQFF. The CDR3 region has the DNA TGTGCCAGCAGCCTTTTCGGGGAGCGGAACACCAATGAGCAGTTCTTC.

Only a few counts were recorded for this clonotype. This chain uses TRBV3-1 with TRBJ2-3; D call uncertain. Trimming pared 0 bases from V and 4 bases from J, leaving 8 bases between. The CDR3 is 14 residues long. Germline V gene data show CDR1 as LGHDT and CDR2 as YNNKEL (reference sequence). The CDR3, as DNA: TGTGCCAGCAGCCAAGAGGGTATTCCAGATACGCAGTATTTT. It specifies CASSQEGIPDTQYF.

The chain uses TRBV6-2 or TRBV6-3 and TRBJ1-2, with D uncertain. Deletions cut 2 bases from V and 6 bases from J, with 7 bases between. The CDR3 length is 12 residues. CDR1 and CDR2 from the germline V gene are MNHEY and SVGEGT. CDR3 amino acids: CASSYRVDGYTF. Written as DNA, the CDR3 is TGTGCCAGCAGTTACAGGGTGGATGGCTACACCTTC.

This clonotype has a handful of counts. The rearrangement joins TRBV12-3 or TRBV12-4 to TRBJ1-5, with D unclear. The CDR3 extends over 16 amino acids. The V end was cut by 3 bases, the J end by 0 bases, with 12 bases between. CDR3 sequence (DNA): TGTGCCAGCAGTTTTGGTCAGGCTTATAGCAATCAGCCCCAGCATTTT. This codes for CASSFGQAYSNQPQHF.

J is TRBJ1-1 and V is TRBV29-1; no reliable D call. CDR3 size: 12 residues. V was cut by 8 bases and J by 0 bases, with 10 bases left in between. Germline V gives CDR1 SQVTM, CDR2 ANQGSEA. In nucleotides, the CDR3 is TGCAGCTCTGCGGACCTGAACACTGAAGCTTTCTTT. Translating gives CSSADLNTEAFF.

This CDR3 is CASTTGGSTDTQYF. CDR3 nucleotides: TGCGCCAGCACGACAGGGGGGAGCACAGATACGCAGTATTTT. The chain is built from TRBV5-1 and TRBJ2-3, with TRBD1 matching 9 bases. The CDR3 spans 14 residues. Germline V lookup: CDR1 SGHRS, CDR2 YFSETQ. After removal of 6 bases from V and 0 bases from J, the junction contained 2 bases not matched to a gene.

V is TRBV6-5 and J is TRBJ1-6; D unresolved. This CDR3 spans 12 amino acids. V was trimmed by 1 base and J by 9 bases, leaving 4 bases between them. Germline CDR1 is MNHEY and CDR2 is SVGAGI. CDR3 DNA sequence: TGTGCCAGCAGTTACTTAGGTTCACCCCTCCACTTT. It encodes CASSYLGSPLHF.

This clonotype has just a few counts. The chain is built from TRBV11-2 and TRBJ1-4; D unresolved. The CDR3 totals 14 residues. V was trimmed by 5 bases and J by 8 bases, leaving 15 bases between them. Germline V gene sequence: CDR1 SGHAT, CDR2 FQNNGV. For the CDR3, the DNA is TGTGCCAGCAGCCCACTGGACGTCGGCGAAAAACTGTTTTTT. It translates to CASSPLDVGEKLFF.

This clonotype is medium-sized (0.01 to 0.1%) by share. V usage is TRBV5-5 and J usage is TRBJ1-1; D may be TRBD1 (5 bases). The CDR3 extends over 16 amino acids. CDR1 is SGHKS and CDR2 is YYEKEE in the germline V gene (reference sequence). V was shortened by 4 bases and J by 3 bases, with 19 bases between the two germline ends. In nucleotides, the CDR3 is TGTGCCAGCAGCCGGCCCGGCAGGGAGTTGGACACTGAAGCTTTCTTT. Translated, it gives CASSRPGRELDTEAFF.

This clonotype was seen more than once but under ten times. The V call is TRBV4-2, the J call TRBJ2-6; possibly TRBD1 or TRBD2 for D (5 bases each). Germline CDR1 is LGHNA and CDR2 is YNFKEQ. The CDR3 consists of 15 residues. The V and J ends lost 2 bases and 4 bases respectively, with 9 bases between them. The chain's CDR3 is CASSQRGEGANVLTF. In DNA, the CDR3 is TGTGCCAGCAGCCAAAGAGGGGAAGGGGCCAACGTCCTGACTTTC.

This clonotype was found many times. As DNA, the CDR3 is TGTGCCAGCAGTTTACCGACAGGGAGCGGCTACACCTTC. It codes for CASSLPTGSGYTF. The chain joins TRBV12-3 or TRBV12-4 to TRBJ1-2; TRBD1 agrees at 7 bases. V shed 2 bases and J 8 bases; nucleotides not matched to a gene: 5. There are 13 residues in the CDR3.

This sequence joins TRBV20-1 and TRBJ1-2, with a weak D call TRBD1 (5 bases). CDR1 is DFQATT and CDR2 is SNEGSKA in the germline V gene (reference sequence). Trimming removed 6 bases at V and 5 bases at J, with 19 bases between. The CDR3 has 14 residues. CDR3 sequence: CSAPTAGTEYGYTF. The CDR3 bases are TGCAGTGCACCTACGGCAGGGACGGAGTATGGCTACACCTTC.